This T cell receptor beta chain was identified in a study of Ad26.COV2.S vaccination and SARS-CoV-2 variants. Looking at the study overall: Once or twice, 56 days apart, Ad26.COV2.S was delivered intramuscularly.

CDR1 and CDR2 (germline): KGHSH, LQKENI. There are 17 residues in the CDR3. J was trimmed by 5 bases and V by 2 bases; bases with no gene match: 9. Treatment noted: over 15 received Ad26.COV2.S at low or high dose, single or two shots; about 5 received placebo; per-sample allocation not given. All samples were drawn on day 63, counting from the first vaccine or placebo injection. Donor was an adult aged 18-55 years in Boston. Data came from immunoSEQ multiplex PCR; TCRdb stores just in-frame clones and leaves some out. This sample has about 440,000 clones, with less than 95% found just once. The V gene is TRBV18, the J gene TRBJ1-6; 7 bases are a match to TRBD1. The source is a person aged 18-60 years who received the Ad26.COV2.S COVID-19 vaccine or a placebo. This specimen was peripheral blood, taken in a trial of Ad26.COV2.S vaccine versus placebo. The CDR3 region is CASSPIRVGQDNSPLHF. The CDR3 DNA reads TGTGCCAGCTCACCAATTCGAGTCGGACAGGATAATTCACCCCTCCACTTT.